Shown below are 9 T cell receptor beta chains from a single sample sequenced in a study of blood T cell repertoires in COVID-19. TCRdb's copy holds only in-frame clones and misses some; the assay was immunoSEQ multiplex PCR. Here the sample spans about 150,000 clones, about 90% being singletons. Specimen: peripheral blood. The receptors originated from a man aged 45-60 years with acute or convalescent COVID-19.

The rearrangement links TRBV29-1 to TRBJ2-1, with 9 bases matching TRBD2. V was pared by 7 bases and J by 0 bases, with 4 bases of the junction left unmatched. Germline V CDR1 and CDR2: SQVTM, ANQGSEA. This CDR3 has 14 amino acids. The CDR3 DNA reads as TGCAGCGACTATAGCGGGAGCTCCTACAATGAGCAGTTCTTC. Translated, it gives CSDYSGSSYNEQFF.

The rearrangement links TRBV30 to TRBJ1-6; 9 bases are shared with TRBD1. This CDR3 comprises 13 residues. The germline V gene has CDR1 GTSNPN and CDR2 SVGIG (reference sequence). Trimming took 4 bases from V and 9 from J; bases not matched to a gene: 4. CDR3 DNA sequence: TGTGCCTGGACGGGACAGGGAGTTTCACCCCTCCACTTT. It codes for CAWTGQGVSPLHF.

Notes on this clone: Other DNA sequences in the same sample also yield this CDR3. This chain uses TRBV18 with TRBJ2-2; tentatively, D is TRBD1 (6 bases). This CDR3 is 14 amino acids long. Germline CDR1 and CDR2: KGHSH and LQKENI. V shed 6 bases and J shed 0 bases, with 8 bases lying between them. DNA of the CDR3: TGTGCCAGCTCGGGACAAACGAACACCGGGGAGCTGTTTTTT. Its translation: CASSGQTNTGELFF.

A single count supports this clone. The gene calls are TRBV7-8 and TRBJ1-5; D gene ambiguous. The CDR3 totals 13 residues. CDR1 and CDR2 (germline): SGHVS, FQNEAQ. V was pared by 5 bases and J by 5 bases, with 10 bases between. The CDR3 loop reads CASSPSRDQPQHF. In DNA, the CDR3 is TGTGCCAGCAGCCCCTCCCGGGATCAGCCCCAGCATTTT. Complete variable domain (other parts from reference TRBV7-8 and TRBJ1-5): GAGVSQSPRYKVAKRGQDVALRCDPISGHVSLFWYQQALGQGPEFLTYFQNEAQLDKSGLPSDRFFAERPEGSVSTLKIQRTQQEDSAVYLCASSPSRDQPQHFGDGTRLSIL.

The V call is TRBV21-1, the J call TRBJ1-2. TRBV21-1 is annotated as a pseudogene. This CDR3 is 19 amino acids long. CDR3 sequence: CAYSLVSRREPTFNYGYTF. The CDR3 coding sequence is TGTGCCTACAGTCTAGTAAGCCGGAGGGAGCCTACTTTTAACTATGGCTACACCTTC.

This clone was detected once. V usage is TRBV24-1 and J usage is TRBJ2-7; TRBD2 might be the D (5 bases). The CDR3 is made up of 12 amino acids. V shed 10 bases and J shed 6 bases, with 15 bases lying between them. The germline gives CDR1 KGHDR, CDR2 SFDVKD. As DNA, the CDR3 is TGTGCCACTTCTGAGGGCGAGGGCGAGCAGTACTTC. Its translation is CATSEGEGEQYF.

In its sample, this clone was seen once. The chain is built from TRBV27 and TRBJ2-5; 7 bases map to TRBD1. V lost 5 bases and J lost 5; bases outside the gene matches: 11. Germline V gene lookup returns CDR1 MNHEY and CDR2 SMNVEV (reference sequence). The CDR3 is 15 amino acids. The CDR3 protein is CASSARQGLLETQYF. The CDR3 nucleotides are TGTGCCAGCAGTGCACGACAGGGTCTGCTGGAGACCCAGTACTTC.

This clone was recorded a few times. The genes are TRBV15 and TRBJ2-3; 10 bases match TRBD2. The germline V gene encodes CDR1 LNHNV and CDR2 YYDKDF (reference sequence). Trimming at V came to 5 bases and at J to 2 bases, leaving 4 bases not matched to a gene. CDR3 length: 15 residues. DNA for the CDR3: TGTGCCACCAGCCAGAGCGGGGGGGCCACAGATACGCAGTATTTT. This sequence encodes CATSQSGGATDTQYF. The variable domain in full, completed from reference TRBV15 and TRBJ2-3, reads DAMVIQNPRYQVTQFGKPVTLSCSQTLNHNVMYWYQQKSSQAPKLLFHYYDKDFNNEADTPDNFQSRRPNTSFCFLDIRSPGLGDTAMYLCATSQSGGATDTQYFGPGTRLTVL.

This chain links TRBV28 with TRBJ1-5; 9 bases are a match to TRBD1. The CDR3 covers 15 residues. Looked up from germline, CDR1 is MDHEN and CDR2 is SYDVKM. Trimming took 6 bases from V and 5 from J; bases not matched to a gene: 8. The CDR3, as DNA: TGTGCCAGCAGGACCATACAGGGGGCTCATCAGCCCCAGCATTTT. It translates to CASRTIQGAHQPQHF.